The subject of this entry is one T cell receptor beta chain. The trim removed 0 bases at V and 2 bases at J, leaving 6 bases unmatched. CDR3 length: 16 amino acids. Germline V gene sequence: CDR1 ENHRY, CDR2 SYGVKD. The protocol was immunoSEQ multiplex PCR, while the TCRdb copy is restricted to in-frame clones and leaves out a portion. The sample records 300,000 to 400,000 clones, roughly 90% being singletons. This sample is part of a study of blood T cell repertoires in COVID-19. V usage is TRBV10-3 and J usage is TRBJ1-2, with 7 positions matching TRBD1. The material sequenced was PBMCs or T cells enriched from blood (not recorded which). The receptor was derived from a woman aged 25 to 45 with acute COVID-19. This CDR3 is CAISESGQTPNYGYTF. The DNA for the CDR3 is TGTGCCATCAGTGAGTCGGGACAGACACCAAACTATGGCTACACCTTC.